The next 26 T cell receptor beta chains were all read from a single sample in a study of T cells in Graves' hyperthyroidism and ophthalmopathy. There were TCR beta CDR3 regions amplified from RNA transcripts. The TCR CDR3 first-round RT-PCR relied on the HTBI primer set. Each CDR3 protein is one row after TCRdb ran MiXCR on the multiplex PCR reads. In the table there are roughly 650,000 distinct CDR3 sequences, about a sixth of which are singletons. Source material: blood. These receptors were taken from a woman in her thirties or forties with Graves' ophthalmopathy.

This clonotype was detected ten times or more. The chain employs TRBV12-3 or TRBV12-4 and TRBJ2-3; D not certain. The CDR3 totals 14 residues. V was shortened by 6 bases and J by 3 bases, with 13 bases between the two germline ends. The CDR3 sequence: CASSPLGWTDTQYF. The CDR3 DNA is TGTGCCAGCAGCCCCCTCGGATGGACAGATACGCAGTATTTT.

CDR3 loop: CASSFLTGKQFF. The CDR3 DNA reads as TGTGCCAGCAGCTTTCTTACTGGAAAGCAGTTCTTC. The chain joins TRBV7-9 to TRBJ2-1; D unclear. The CDR3 covers 12 residues. Germline lookup yields CDR1 SEHNR and CDR2 FQNEAQ (reference sequence). With 3 bases removed from V and 11 bases from J, the gap between germline ends came to 11 bases.

Ten or more counts support this clonotype. V and J are TRBV3-1 and TRBJ1-1; possibly TRBD1 for D (6 bases). Per the germline V gene, CDR1 is LGHDT and CDR2 is YNNKEL (reference sequence). Trimming cost V 4 bases and J 6 bases, with 12 bases left between them. This CDR3 region has 13 residues. CDR3 protein: CASSRVQGPEAFF. The CDR3 DNA sequence: TGTGCCAGCAGCCGAGTTCAGGGGCCTGAAGCTTTCTTT.

With regard to this clonotype: Since a much larger clone is just one base distant, this may be a read error. The rearrangement links TRBV30 to TRBJ2-7; tentatively, D is TRBD2 (6 bases). Per the germline V gene, CDR1 is GTSNPN and CDR2 is SVGIG (reference sequence). The CDR3 has 13 amino acids. The V end was cut by 5 bases, the J end by 7 bases, with 18 bases between. Here the CDR3 reads CAWVSGSFGEQYF. For the CDR3, the DNA is TGTGCCTGGGTTAGCGGTTCCTTCGGGGAGCAGTACTTC.

There are a few counts of this clonotype. The rearrangement links TRBV6-1 to TRBJ2-2; D perhaps matches TRBD2 (6 bases). CDR1 is MNHNS and CDR2 is SASEGT in the germline V gene. V lost 5 bases and J 4 bases, leaving 14 bases between the germline ends. The CDR3 is 15 amino acids. The CDR3 DNA sequence: TGTGCCAGCAGTTATATGAGGGGAGGCACCGGGGAGCTGTTTTTT. Translation: CASSYMRGGTGELFF.

The V and J genes are TRBV5-1 and TRBJ2-5, with D possibly being TRBD1 or TRBD2 (5 bases each). Germline lookup yields CDR1 SGHRS and CDR2 YFSETQ. V was cut by 3 bases and J by 2 bases, with 11 bases left in between. CDR3 length: 14 residues. The CDR3 sequence is CASSSSGHQETQYF. The CDR3 bases are TGCGCCAGCAGCTCCTCGGGGCATCAAGAGACCCAGTACTTC.

The rearrangement uses TRBV18 and TRBJ2-7; D is perhaps TRBD1 or TRBD2 (6 bases each). Germline loops: CDR1 KGHSH, CDR2 LQKENI. CDR3 length: 14 residues. Trimming shortened V by 1 base and J by 5 bases, and 12 bases separated the two germline ends. CDR3 region: CASSPRFGGHEQYF. CDR3 bases: TGTGCCAGCTCACCACGTTTCGGGGGCCACGAGCAGTACTTC.

The table lists this clonotype with many counts. The V call is TRBV20-1, the J call TRBJ2-1; 7 bases align to TRBD2. CDR1 and CDR2 from the germline V gene are DFQATT and SNEGSKA (reference sequence). V was pared by 1 base and J by 1 base, with 4 bases of the junction left unmatched. The CDR3 spans 15 residues. The CDR3 bases are TGCAGTGCTAGAGGTGCGGGGGTATCCTACAATGAGCAGTTCTTC. Translation gives CSARGAGVSYNEQFF.

The sample holds many counts of this clonotype. V gene TRBV20-1 combines with J gene TRBJ1-3; D perhaps matches TRBD1 (6 bases). Trimming took off 6 bases at V and 0 bases at J, with 15 bases between the two ends. Germline V CDR1 and CDR2: DFQATT, SNEGSKA (reference sequence). This CDR3 is built from 15 residues. The DNA for the CDR3 is TGCAGTGCCCACCCCGGGGGCTTCTCTGGAAACACCATATATTTT. Translated, it gives CSAHPGGFSGNTIYF.

This clonotype was observed a few times. The gene calls are TRBV10-2 and TRBJ2-3; 7 bases map to TRBD2. Trimming cost V 6 bases and J 5 bases; bases outside gene matches: 8. The CDR3 is 14 amino acids. The germline gives CDR1 WSHSY, CDR2 SAAADI. This CDR3 reads CASRLAGVKDTQYF. As DNA, the CDR3 is TGCGCCAGCAGGCTGGCGGGAGTGAAAGATACGCAGTATTTT.

This clonotype has just a few counts. The rearrangement uses TRBV7-9 and TRBJ2-2; possibly TRBD1 or TRBD2 for D (6 bases each). This CDR3 region has 16 residues. Per germline, CDR1 SEHNR and CDR2 FQNEAQ (reference sequence). V was cut by 5 bases and J by 0 bases, with 13 bases left in between. The CDR3, as DNA: TGTGCCAGCAGCCCTATACGGGGGCCGAACACCGGGGAGCTGTTTTTT. Protein product: CASSPIRGPNTGELFF. Filled out from reference TRBV7-9 and TRBJ2-2, the complete variable domain reads DTGVSQNPRHKITKRGQNVTFRCDPISEHNRLYWYRQTLGQGPEFLTYFQNEAQLEKSRLLSDRFSAERPKGSFSTLEIQRTEQGDSAMYLCASSPIRGPNTGELFFGEGSRLTVL.

There are a few counts of this clonotype. The chain recombines TRBV28 with TRBJ1-3, with unresolved D. This CDR3 contains 16 residues. Per the germline V gene, CDR1 is MDHEN and CDR2 is SYDVKM. V was trimmed by 6 bases and J by 2 bases, leaving 17 bases between them. In DNA, the CDR3 is TGTGCCAGCAGCCTAGATCGACCTCTCACTGGAAACACCATATATTTT. Translating it yields CASSLDRPLTGNTIYF. Together with reference TRBV28 and TRBJ1-3, the CDR3 gives the full variable domain: DVKVTQSSRYLVKRTGEKVFLECVQDMDHENMFWYRQDPGLGLRLIYFSYDVKMKEKGDIPEGYSVSREKKERFSLILESASTNQTSMYLCASSLDRPLTGNTIYFGEGSWLTVV.

This clonotype has a count of ten or more. The chain links TRBV2 to TRBJ2-7; 9 nucleotides line up with TRBD2. The ends lost 8 bases at V and 5 bases at J; junction bases unmatched: 10. The germline V gene has CDR1 SNHLY and CDR2 FYNNEI. The CDR3 runs to 14 residues. DNA for the CDR3: TGTGCCAGCTCCCCCTCCCTAGCGGGGAACGAGCAGTACTTC. It encodes CASSPSLAGNEQYF.

This clonotype was picked up a small number of times. The chain uses TRBV29-1 and TRBJ1-2; the D gene is possibly TRBD1 (6 bases). The CDR3 loop spans 15 amino acids. From germline, CDR1 is SQVTM and CDR2 ANQGSEA. Trimming cost V 3 bases and J 8 bases, with 22 bases left between them. The CDR3 DNA is TGCAGCGTTGACTCTTTGGACAGACCCCTAGCCGGCTACACCTTC. Its protein is CSVDSLDRPLAGYTF.

This clonotype came up many times. The CDR3 spells CASRPLGSGNTIYF. The CDR3 DNA follows: TGTGCCAGCAGGCCACTAGGGTCGGGAAACACCATATATTTT. This rearrangement joins TRBV7-8 to TRBJ1-3; no firm D call. V was cut by 6 bases and J by 4 bases, with 13 bases left in between. This CDR3 region has 14 residues. CDR1 is SGHVS and CDR2 is FQNEAQ in the germline V gene.

In this sample, this clonotype turned up many times. The chain carries TRBV20-1 and TRBJ2-1; D possibly uses TRBD1 or TRBD2 (6 bases each). The V gene's germline CDR1 is DFQATT and CDR2 SNEGSKA (reference sequence). This CDR3 spans 15 amino acids. Trimming shortened V by 6 bases and J by 0 bases, and 15 bases separated the two germline ends. The CDR3 coding sequence is TGCAGTGCCCGTTCGGGGGCCCTCTCCTACAATGAGCAGTTCTTC. Translation gives CSARSGALSYNEQFF.

This clonotype was picked up many times. J is TRBJ2-7 and V is TRBV2; TRBD1 aligns across 7 bases. V dropped 3 bases and J dropped 0; count of bases not matched to a gene: 5. This CDR3 has 15 amino acids. The germline V gene encodes CDR1 SNHLY and CDR2 FYNNEI. The CDR3, as DNA: TGTGCCAGCAGTGATGAGGGGGCAGCCTCCTACGAGCAGTACTTC. As protein: CASSDEGAASYEQYF.

Ten or more counts support this clonotype. The chain carries TRBV3-1 and TRBJ2-1; 9 positions match TRBD1. V dropped 0 bases and J dropped 3; count of bases not matched to a gene: 9. The CDR3 extends over 18 amino acids. Per the germline V gene, CDR1 is LGHDT and CDR2 is YNNKEL (reference sequence). CDR3: CASSQDPVGTGFYNEQFF. As DNA, the CDR3 is TGTGCCAGCAGCCAAGATCCCGTCGGGACAGGGTTCTACAATGAGCAGTTCTTC.

J is TRBJ2-1 and V is TRBV7-9; tentatively, D is TRBD2 (5 bases). Per the germline V gene, CDR1 is SEHNR and CDR2 is FQNEAQ (reference sequence). CDR3 size: 14 residues. Trimming shortened V by 2 bases and J by 10 bases, and 15 bases separated the two germline ends. CDR3 sequence: CASSLHTPPGEQFF. The CDR3 coding sequence is TGTGCCAGCAGCTTACACACTCCCCCGGGGGAGCAGTTCTTC.

This clonotype was seen ten or more times. The chain joins TRBV24-1 to TRBJ2-3, with 8 bases that match TRBD2. The CDR3 spans 15 residues. Germline lookup yields CDR1 KGHDR and CDR2 SFDVKD. The junction had 6 bases not matched to a gene; V was cut back by 3 bases and J by 5 bases. The CDR3 region has the DNA TGTGCCACCAGTGATAAGGCCGGGAGGGAAGATACGCAGTATTTT. Protein product: CATSDKAGREDTQYF.

This rearrangement joins TRBV20-1 to TRBJ1-4, with D hard to call. CDR1 is DFQATT and CDR2 is SNEGSKA in the germline V gene (reference sequence). The V end was cut by 5 bases, the J end by 8 bases, with 15 bases between. This CDR3 spans 13 amino acids. For the CDR3, the DNA is TGCAGTGCTCAGTCGGGTAGTAAGGAAAAACTGTTTTTT. It encodes CSAQSGSKEKLFF.

This clonotype was detected ten times or more. The chain links TRBV30 to TRBJ1-3; D is undetermined. Trimming took 0 bases from V and 3 from J, leaving 6 bases between them. This CDR3 spans 13 amino acids. The germline V gene has CDR1 GTSNPN and CDR2 SVGIG (reference sequence). The chain's CDR3 is CAWSVSDGNTIYF. CDR3 nucleotide sequence: TGTGCCTGGAGTGTGTCAGATGGAAACACCATATATTTT.

V is TRBV20-1 and J is TRBJ2-7; unclear D gene. The germline V gene encodes CDR1 DFQATT and CDR2 SNEGSKA (reference sequence). The CDR3 spans 13 residues. The V end was cut by 0 bases, the J end by 1 base, with 7 bases between. The CDR3 is CSARDEQSYEQYF. The DNA of the CDR3 is TGCAGTGCTAGAGATGAACAGTCCTACGAGCAGTACTTC.

The rearrangement joins TRBV20-1 to TRBJ2-2; 15 nucleotides agree with TRBD2. This CDR3 has 17 amino acids. J gave up 4 bases and V 6 bases, and 9 bases lay outside the gene matches. Germline V CDR1 and CDR2: DFQATT, SNEGSKA (reference sequence). The DNA for the CDR3 is TGCAGTGCCCCCGGGACTAGCGGGAGGAGTAGCACCGGGGAGCTGTTTTTT. Protein sequence: CSAPGTSGRSSTGELFF.

The V call is TRBV28, the J call TRBJ2-2, with 7 bases aligning to TRBD1. The germline CDR1 and CDR2 sequences are MDHEN and SYDVKM. The CDR3 totals 14 residues. V was clipped by 7 bases and J by 5 bases; unmatched bases: 7. The CDR3 spells CASNIQGLTGELFF. CDR3 sequence (DNA): TGTGCCAGCAACATACAGGGGCTGACCGGGGAGCTGTTTTTT.

This clonotype was detected many times. The chain employs TRBV7-9 and TRBJ2-7; D gene unclear. Germline values: CDR1 SEHNR, CDR2 FQNEAQ (reference sequence). The CDR3 loop spans 13 amino acids. V lost 0 bases and J 5 bases, leaving 8 bases between the germline ends. The CDR3 DNA reads TGTGCCAGCAGCTTAGCGTCAGCCCACGAGCAGTACTTC. It specifies CASSLASAHEQYF.